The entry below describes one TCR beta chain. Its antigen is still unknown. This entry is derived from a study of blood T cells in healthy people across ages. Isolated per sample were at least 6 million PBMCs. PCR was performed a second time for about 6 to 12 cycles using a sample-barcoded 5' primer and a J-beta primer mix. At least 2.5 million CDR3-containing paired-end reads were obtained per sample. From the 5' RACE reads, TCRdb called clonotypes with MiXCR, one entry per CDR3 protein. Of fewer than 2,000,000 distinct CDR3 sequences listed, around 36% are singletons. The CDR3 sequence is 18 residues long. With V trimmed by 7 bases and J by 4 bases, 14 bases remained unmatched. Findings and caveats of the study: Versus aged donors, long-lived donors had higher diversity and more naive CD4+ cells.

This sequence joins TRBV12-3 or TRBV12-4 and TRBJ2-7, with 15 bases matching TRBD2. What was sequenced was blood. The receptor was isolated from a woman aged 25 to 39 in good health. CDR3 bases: TGTGCCAGCACCACGTGGGGGGGACTAGCGGGAGGCAGGTACGAGCAGTACTTC. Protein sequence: CASTTWGGLAGGRYEQYF.